This TCR beta chain was retrieved from a study of shared clonotypes between healthy human individuals. The CDR3 sequence is 14 residues long. Looked up from germline, CDR1 is SGHTA and CDR2 is FQGNSA. J was trimmed by 4 bases and V by 3 bases; bases with no gene match: 4. The CD4+ fraction was divided into a CD45RA+ naive subset and a CD45RA-negative memory subset. Assay used: immunoSEQ multiplex PCR; TCRdb lists only in-frame clones, some missing. In the table there are approximately 720,000 clones, about three quarters of which are singletons. Whole-study findings and limits: In the sorted subsets, rarefaction showed sequencing was incomplete despite large depth. Deeper or shallower sequencing was expected to change how clonotypes are shared among donors.

A word on this clone: The target antigen is unknown.

This TCR was sampled from a woman in her 30s in good health. The genes are TRBV7-2 and TRBJ2-3; 7 bases are a match to TRBD2. The sequenced material came from memory CD4+ T cells sorted from blood. Subset of the sample: CD45RA-negative fraction. The chain's CDR3 is CASSFPGRADTQYF. The CDR3 DNA reads TGTGCCAGCAGCTTCCCGGGGAGGGCAGATACGCAGTATTTT.